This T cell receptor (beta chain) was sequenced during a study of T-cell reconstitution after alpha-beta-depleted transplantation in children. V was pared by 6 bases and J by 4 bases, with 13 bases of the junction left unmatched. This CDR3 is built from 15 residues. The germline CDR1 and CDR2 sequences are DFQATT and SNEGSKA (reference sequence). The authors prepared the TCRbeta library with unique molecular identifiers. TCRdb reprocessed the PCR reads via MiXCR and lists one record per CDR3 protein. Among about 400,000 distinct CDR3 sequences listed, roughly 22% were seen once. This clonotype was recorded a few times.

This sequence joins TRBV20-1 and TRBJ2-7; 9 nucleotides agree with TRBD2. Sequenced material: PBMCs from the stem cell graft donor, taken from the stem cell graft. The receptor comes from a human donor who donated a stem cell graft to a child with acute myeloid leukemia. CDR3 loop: CSAPRREGYGYEQYF. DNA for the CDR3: TGCAGTGCCCCCCGGCGGGAGGGGTACGGGTACGAGCAGTACTTC.